This T cell receptor beta chain appears in the sequencing data of a study of blood T cell repertoires in COVID-19. Turning to the study itself: The United States, Italy and Spain were the sources of the acute and convalescent COVID-19 samples. T cells, B-cell-depleted T cells, or PBMCs provided the cDNA or gDNA that served as material.

Trimming removed 6 bases from V and 1 base from J, with 12 bases in between. The CDR3 loop spans 14 amino acids. Germline CDR1 is SNHLY and CDR2 is FYNNEI. As handled by the study authors: Scientists estimated how many nucleated cells there were by amplifying reference gene primers. Profiling relied on immunoSEQ multiplex PCR, and the TCRdb table lists in-frame clones only, not all of them. The V and J calls and clone size come from that table; D and trimming were worked out from the DNA. The sample contains roughly 52,000 clones, roughly 90% of which appear only once. What was sequenced was peripheral blood. This TCR derives from a human donor in a cohort sampled during active COVID-19. The rearrangement uses TRBV2 and TRBJ1-2; D is uncertain. CDR3: CASRALVGNYGYTF. The CDR3, as DNA: TGTGCCAGCAGAGCCTTGGTTGGTAACTATGGCTACACCTTC.